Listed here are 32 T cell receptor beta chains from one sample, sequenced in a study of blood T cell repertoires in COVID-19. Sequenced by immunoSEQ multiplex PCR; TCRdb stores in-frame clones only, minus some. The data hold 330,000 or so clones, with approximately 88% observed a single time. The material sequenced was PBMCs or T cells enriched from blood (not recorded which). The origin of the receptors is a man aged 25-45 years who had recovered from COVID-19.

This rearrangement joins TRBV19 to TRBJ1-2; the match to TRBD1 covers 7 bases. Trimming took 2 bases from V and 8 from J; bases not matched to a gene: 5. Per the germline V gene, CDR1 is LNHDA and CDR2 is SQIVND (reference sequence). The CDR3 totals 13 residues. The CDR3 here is CASSIRGRAGYTF. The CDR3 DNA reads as TGTGCCAGTAGTATAAGGGGGCGGGCCGGCTACACCTTC.

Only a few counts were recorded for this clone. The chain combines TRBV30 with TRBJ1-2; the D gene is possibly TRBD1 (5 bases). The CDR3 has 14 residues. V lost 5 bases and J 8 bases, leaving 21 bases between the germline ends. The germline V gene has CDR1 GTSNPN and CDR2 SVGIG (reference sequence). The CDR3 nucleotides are TGTGCCTGGGGGAGGACGGCGCCTCGGGGGGGCTACACCTTC. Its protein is CAWGRTAPRGGYTF.

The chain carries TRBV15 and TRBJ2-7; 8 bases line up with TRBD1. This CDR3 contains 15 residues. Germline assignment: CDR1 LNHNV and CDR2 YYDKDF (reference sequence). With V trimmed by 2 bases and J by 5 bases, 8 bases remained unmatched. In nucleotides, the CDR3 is TGTGCCACCAGCAGATATGGACAGGGTTTGAACGAGCAGTACTTC. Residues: CATSRYGQGLNEQYF.

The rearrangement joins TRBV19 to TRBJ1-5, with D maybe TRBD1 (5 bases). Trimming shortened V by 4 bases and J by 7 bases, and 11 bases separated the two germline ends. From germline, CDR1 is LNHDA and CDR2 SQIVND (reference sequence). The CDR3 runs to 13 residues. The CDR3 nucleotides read TGTGCCAGTAGTACTTGGGGCGCACAGCCCCAGCATTTT. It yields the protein CASSTWGAQPQHF.

CDR3 loop: CARGRVETEAFF. The DNA for the CDR3 is TGTGCCAGGGGGCGAGTGGAGACTGAAGCTTTCTTT. The chain couples TRBV6-5 to TRBJ1-1; a possible D gene is TRBD1 (5 bases). The CDR3 length is 12 residues. V lost 9 bases and J lost 5, with 13 bases in between. Germline V CDR1 and CDR2: MNHEY, SVGAGI.

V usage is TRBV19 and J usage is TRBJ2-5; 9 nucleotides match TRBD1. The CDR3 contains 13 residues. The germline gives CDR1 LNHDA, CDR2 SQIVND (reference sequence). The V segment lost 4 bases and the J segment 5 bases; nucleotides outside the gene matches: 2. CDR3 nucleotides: TGTGCCAGTAGTAGGGGGACAGGGGAGACCCAGTACTTC. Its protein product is CASSRGTGETQYF.

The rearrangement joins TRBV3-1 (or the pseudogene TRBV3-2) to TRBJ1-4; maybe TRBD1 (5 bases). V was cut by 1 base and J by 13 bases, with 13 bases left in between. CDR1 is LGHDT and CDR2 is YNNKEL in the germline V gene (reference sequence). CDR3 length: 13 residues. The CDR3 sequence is CASSQVRQSGLFF. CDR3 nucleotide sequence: TGTGCCAGCAGCCAAGTTCGACAGTCTGGACTGTTTTTT.

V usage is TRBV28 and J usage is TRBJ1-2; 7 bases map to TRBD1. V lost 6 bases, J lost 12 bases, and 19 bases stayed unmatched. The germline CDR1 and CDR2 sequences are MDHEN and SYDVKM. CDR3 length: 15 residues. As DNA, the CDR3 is TGTGCCAGCAGCGGAGGGGGCGGAATCGGGAGGGTCGACACCTTC. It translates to CASSGGGGIGRVDTF.

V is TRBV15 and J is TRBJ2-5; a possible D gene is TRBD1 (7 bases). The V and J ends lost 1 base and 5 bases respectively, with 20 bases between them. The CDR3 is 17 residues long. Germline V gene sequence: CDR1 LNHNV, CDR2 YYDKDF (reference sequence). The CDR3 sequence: CATSRAVRAGGSETQYF. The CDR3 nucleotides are TGTGCCACCAGCAGAGCTGTAAGGGCAGGGGGGTCTGAGACCCAGTACTTC.

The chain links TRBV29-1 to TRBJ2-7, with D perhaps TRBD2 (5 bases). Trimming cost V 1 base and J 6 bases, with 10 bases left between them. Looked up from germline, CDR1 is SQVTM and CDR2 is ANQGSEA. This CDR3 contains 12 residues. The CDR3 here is CSVEGLASEQYF. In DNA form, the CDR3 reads TGCAGCGTTGAAGGGCTAGCATCCGAGCAGTACTTC.

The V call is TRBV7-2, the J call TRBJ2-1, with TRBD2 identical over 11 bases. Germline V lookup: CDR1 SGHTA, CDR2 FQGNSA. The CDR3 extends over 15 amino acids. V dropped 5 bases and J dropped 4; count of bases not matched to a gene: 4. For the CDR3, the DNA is TGTGCCAGCAGCGCCATAGCGGGGGGGTACAATGAGCAGTTCTTC. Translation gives CASSAIAGGYNEQFF.

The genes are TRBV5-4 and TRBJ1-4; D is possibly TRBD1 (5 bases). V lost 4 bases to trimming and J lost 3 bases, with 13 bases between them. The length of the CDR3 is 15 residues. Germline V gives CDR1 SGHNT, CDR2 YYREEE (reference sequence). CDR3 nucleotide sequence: TGTGCCAGCAGCGCGCAGGGATCGGCTAATGAAAAACTGTTTTTT. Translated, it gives CASSAQGSANEKLFF.

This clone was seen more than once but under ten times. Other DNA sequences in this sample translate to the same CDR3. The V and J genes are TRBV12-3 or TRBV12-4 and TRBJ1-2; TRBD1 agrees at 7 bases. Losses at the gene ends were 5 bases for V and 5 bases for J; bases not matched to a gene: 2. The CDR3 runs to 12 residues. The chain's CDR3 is CASSRQGYGYTF. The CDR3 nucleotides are TGTGCCAGCAGTCGACAGGGTTATGGCTACACCTTC.

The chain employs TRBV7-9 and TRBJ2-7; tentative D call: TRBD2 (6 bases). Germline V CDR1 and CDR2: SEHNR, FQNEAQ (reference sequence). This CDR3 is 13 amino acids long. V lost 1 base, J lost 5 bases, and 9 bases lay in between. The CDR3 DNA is TGTGCCAGCAGCTTAGGCTGGGGGGACGAGCAGTACTTC. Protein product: CASSLGWGDEQYF.

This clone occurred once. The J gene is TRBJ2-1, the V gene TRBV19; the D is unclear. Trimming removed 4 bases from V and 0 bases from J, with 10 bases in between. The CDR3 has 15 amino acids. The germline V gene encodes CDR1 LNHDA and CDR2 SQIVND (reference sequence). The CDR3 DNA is TGTGCCAGTAGTACCCTGATCAGCTCCTACAATGAGCAGTTCTTC. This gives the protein CASSTLISSYNEQFF.

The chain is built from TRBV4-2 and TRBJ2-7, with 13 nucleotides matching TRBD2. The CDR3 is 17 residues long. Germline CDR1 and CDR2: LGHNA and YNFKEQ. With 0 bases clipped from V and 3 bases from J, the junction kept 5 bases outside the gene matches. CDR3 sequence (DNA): TGTGCCAGCAGCCAAGAGTGGACTAGCGGGGGCCACTACGAGCAGTACTTC. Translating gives CASSQEWTSGGHYEQYF.

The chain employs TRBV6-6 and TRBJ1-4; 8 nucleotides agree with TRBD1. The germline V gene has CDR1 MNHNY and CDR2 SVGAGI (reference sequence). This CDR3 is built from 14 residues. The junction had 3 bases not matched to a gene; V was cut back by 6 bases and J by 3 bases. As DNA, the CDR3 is TGTGCCAGCAGAGGGGGACAGGCTAATGAAAAACTGTTTTTT. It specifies CASRGGQANEKLFF.

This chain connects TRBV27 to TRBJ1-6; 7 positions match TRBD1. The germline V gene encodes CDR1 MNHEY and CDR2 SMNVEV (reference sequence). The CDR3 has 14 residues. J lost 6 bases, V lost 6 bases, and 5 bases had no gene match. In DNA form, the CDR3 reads TGTGCCAGCAGCTACACAGGGGTTAATTCACCCCTCCACTTT. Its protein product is CASSYTGVNSPLHF.

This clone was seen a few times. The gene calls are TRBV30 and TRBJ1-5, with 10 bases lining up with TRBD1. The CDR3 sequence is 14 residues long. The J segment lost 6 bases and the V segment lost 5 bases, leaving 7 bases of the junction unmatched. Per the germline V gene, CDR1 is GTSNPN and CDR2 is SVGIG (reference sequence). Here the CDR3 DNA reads TGTGCCTGGGGGGACAGGGGTTTTTTTCAGCCCCAGCATTTT. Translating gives CAWGDRGFFQPQHF.

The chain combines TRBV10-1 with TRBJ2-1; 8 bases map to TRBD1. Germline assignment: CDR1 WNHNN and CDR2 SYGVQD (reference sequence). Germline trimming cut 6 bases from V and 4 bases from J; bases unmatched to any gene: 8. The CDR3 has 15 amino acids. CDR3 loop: CASSPSGTGYNEQFF. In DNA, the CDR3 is TGCGCCAGCAGCCCGAGTGGGACAGGATACAATGAGCAGTTCTTC.

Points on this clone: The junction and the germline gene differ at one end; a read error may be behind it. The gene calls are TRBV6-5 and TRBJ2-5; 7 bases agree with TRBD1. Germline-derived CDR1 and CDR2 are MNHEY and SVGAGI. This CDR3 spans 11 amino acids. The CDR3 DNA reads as TGTGCCAGCATCAGACAGGGAACCCAGCACTTC. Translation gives CASIRQGTQHF.

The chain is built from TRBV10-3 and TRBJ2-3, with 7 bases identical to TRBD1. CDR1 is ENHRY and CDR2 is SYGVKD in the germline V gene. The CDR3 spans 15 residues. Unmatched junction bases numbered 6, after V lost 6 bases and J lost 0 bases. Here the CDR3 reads CAISGTDLSTDTQYF. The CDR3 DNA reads TGTGCCATCAGCGGGACAGACCTTAGCACAGATACGCAGTATTTT.

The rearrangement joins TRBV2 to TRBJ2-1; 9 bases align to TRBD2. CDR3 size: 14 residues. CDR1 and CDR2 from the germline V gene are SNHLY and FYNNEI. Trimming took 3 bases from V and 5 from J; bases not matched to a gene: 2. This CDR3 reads CASSESSGDNEQFF. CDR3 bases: TGTGCCAGCAGTGAGTCTAGCGGGGACAATGAGCAGTTCTTC.

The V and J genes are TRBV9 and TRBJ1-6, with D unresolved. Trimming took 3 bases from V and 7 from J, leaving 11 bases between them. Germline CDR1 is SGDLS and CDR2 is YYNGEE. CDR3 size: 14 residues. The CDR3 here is CASSGASPNSPLHF. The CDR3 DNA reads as TGTGCCAGCAGCGGGGCCTCTCCCAATTCACCCCTCCACTTT.

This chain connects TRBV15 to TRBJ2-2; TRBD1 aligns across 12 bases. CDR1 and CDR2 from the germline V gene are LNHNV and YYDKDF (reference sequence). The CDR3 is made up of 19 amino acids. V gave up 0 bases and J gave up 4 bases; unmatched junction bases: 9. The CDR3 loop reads CATSRDRQGTGGATGELFF. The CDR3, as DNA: TGTGCCACCAGCAGAGACCGACAGGGGACAGGGGGCGCCACCGGGGAGCTGTTTTTT. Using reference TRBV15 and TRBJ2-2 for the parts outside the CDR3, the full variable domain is DAMVIQNPRYQVTQFGKPVTLSCSQTLNHNVMYWYQQKSSQAPKLLFHYYDKDFNNEADTPDNFQSRRPNTSFCFLDIRSPGLGDTAMYLCATSRDRQGTGGATGELFFGEGSRLTVL.

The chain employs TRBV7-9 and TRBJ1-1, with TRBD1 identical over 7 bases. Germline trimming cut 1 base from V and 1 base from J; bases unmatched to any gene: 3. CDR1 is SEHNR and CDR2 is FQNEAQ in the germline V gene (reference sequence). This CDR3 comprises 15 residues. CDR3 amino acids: CASSLVTGENTEAFF. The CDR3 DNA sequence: TGTGCCAGCAGCTTAGTCACAGGGGAGAACACTGAAGCTTTCTTT.

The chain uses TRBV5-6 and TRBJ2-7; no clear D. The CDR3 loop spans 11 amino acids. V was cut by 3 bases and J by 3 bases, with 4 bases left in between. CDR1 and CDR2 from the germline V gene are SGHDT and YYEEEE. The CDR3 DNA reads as TGTGCCAGCAGCTCGTACTACGAGCAGTACTTC. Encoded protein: CASSSYYEQYF.

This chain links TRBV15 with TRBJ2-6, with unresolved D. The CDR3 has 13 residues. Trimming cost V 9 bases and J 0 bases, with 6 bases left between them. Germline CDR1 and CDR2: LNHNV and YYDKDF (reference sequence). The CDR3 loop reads CATAFSGANVLTF. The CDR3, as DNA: TGTGCCACAGCGTTCTCTGGGGCCAACGTCCTGACTTTC. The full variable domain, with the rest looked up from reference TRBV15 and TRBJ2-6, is DAMVIQNPRYQVTQFGKPVTLSCSQTLNHNVMYWYQQKSSQAPKLLFHYYDKDFNNEADTPDNFQSRRPNTSFCFLDIRSPGLGDTAMYLCATAFSGANVLTFGAGSRLTVL.

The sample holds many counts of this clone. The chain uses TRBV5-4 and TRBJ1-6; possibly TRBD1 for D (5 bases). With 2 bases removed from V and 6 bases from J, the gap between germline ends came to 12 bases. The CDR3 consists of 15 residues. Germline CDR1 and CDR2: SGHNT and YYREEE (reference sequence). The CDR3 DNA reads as TGTGCCAGCAGCTTAACCGGGACTGGTAATTCACCCCTCCACTTT. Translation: CASSLTGTGNSPLHF. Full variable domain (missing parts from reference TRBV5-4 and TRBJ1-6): ETGVTQSPTHLIKTRGQQVTLRCSSQSGHNTVSWYQQALGQGPQFIFQYYREEENGRGNFPPRFSGLQFPNYSSELNVNALELDDSALYLCASSLTGTGNSPLHFGNGTRLTVT.

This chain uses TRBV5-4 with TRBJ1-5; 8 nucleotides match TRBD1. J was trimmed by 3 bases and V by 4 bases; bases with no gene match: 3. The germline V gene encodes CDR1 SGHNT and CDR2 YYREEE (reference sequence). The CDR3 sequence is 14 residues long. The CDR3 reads CASSTDRANQPQHF. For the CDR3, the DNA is TGTGCCAGCAGCACGGACAGGGCCAATCAGCCCCAGCATTTT. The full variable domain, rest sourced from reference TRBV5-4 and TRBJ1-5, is ETGVTQSPTHLIKTRGQQVTLRCSSQSGHNTVSWYQQALGQGPQFIFQYYREEENGRGNFPPRFSGLQFPNYSSELNVNALELDDSALYLCASSTDRANQPQHFGDGTRLSIL.

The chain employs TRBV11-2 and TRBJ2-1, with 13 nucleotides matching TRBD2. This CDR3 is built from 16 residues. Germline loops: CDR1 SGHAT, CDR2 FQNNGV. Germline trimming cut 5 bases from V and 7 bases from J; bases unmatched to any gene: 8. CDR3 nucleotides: TGTGCCAGCAGCCGCCGACTAGCGGGGGGATGGAATGAGCAGTTCTTC. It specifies CASSRRLAGGWNEQFF.

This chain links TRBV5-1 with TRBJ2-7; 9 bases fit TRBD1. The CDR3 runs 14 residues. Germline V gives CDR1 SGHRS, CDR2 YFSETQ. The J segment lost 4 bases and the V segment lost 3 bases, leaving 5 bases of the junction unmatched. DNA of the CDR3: TGCGCCAGCAGCTCCGGGACAGGGTTGTACGAGCAGTACTTC. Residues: CASSSGTGLYEQYF.